One T cell receptor beta chain is described in this entry. Profiling relied on immunoSEQ multiplex PCR, and the TCRdb table lists in-frame clones only, not all of them. The sample gives some 130,000 clones, about 91% of which show up once; around 10% is in the top ten. This entry belongs to a study of blood T cell repertoires in COVID-19. CDR1 is SGHRS and CDR2 is YFSETQ in the germline V gene. The junction had 3 bases not matched to a gene; V was cut back by 0 bases and J by 2 bases. This CDR3 contains 15 residues. Material: peripheral blood. The clonotype originates from a man aged 50 to 59 with acute or convalescent COVID-19. This chain joins TRBV5-1 and TRBJ2-5, with 8 bases that match TRBD2. The CDR3 DNA follows: TGCGCCAGCAGCTTGGCCTTAGCGGGGCAAGAGACCCAGTACTTC. It encodes CASSLALAGQETQYF.